The rows below give T cell receptor beta chains drawn from one sample of a study of T cells in Graves' hyperthyroidism and ophthalmopathy. TCRdb passed the multiplex PCR reads through MiXCR, listing each CDR3 protein once. The sample lists fewer than 550,000 distinct CDR3 sequences; less than 20% were seen once. Sequenced: blood. All receptors come from a woman between 18 and 29 years old with Graves' hyperthyroidism. Each CDR3 is given with its conserved first and last residue. A D gene is named only where the DNA matches it firmly. Clone size appears in some rows only: once, few, many, or a class for an expanded clone.

abundance: .
len: 16
v_gene: TRBV7-9
j_gene: TRBJ2-2
d_gene: .
CDR3nt: TGTGCCAGCAGCTTAGTTGGAGCGACCAACACCGGGGAGCTGTTTTTT
CDR3aa: CASSLVGATNTGELFF

abundance: .
len: 12
v_gene: TRBV3-1
j_gene: TRBJ1-2
d_gene: TRBD1
CDR3nt: TGTGCCAGCTCGGTCGACAGGGGTGGCTACACCTTC
CDR3aa: CASSVDRGGYTF

abundance: many
len: 14
v_gene: TRBV29-1
j_gene: TRBJ2-7
d_gene: .
CDR3nt: TGCAGCGTTGGGGGCGGGCGCCCCTCCTACGAGCAGTACTTC
CDR3aa: CSVGGGRPSYEQYF

abundance: .
len: 12
v_gene: TRBV20-1
j_gene: TRBJ1-1
d_gene: .
CDR3nt: TGCAGTGGAGGTTCCCCGAACACTGAAGCTTTCTTT
CDR3aa: CSGGSPNTEAFF

abundance: many
len: 13
v_gene: TRBV29-1
j_gene: TRBJ2-2
d_gene: .
CDR3nt: TGCAGCGTCCCGCGTGAGAACACCGGGGAGCTGTTTTTT
CDR3aa: CSVPRENTGELFF

abundance: many
len: 14
v_gene: TRBV20-1
j_gene: TRBJ1-2
d_gene: .
CDR3nt: TGCAGTGCTAGAGATGCGAAGGCTAACTATGGCTACACCTTC
CDR3aa: CSARDAKANYGYTF

abundance: many
len: 15
v_gene: TRBV28
j_gene: TRBJ2-2
d_gene: .
CDR3nt: TGTGCCAGCAGTCCCCCGTACGAGAACACCGGGGAGCTGTTTTTT
CDR3aa: CASSPPYENTGELFF

abundance: many
len: 16
v_gene: TRBV3-1
j_gene: TRBJ2-1
d_gene: TRBD1
CDR3nt: TGTGCCAGCAGCCGACTAGTGGACAGGGGATACAATGAGCAGTTCTTC
CDR3aa: CASSRLVDRGYNEQFF

abundance: many
len: 16
v_gene: TRBV24-1
j_gene: TRBJ1-1
d_gene: .
CDR3nt: TGTGCCACCAGTGACCCACTAGGGTCGGAGAACACTGAAGCTTTCTTT
CDR3aa: CATSDPLGSENTEAFF

abundance: .
len: 14
v_gene: TRBV7-9
j_gene: TRBJ1-2
d_gene: .
CDR3nt: TGTGCCAGCAGCTTAGGAGTAGGGAACTATGGCTACACCTTC
CDR3aa: CASSLGVGNYGYTF

abundance: many
len: 14
v_gene: TRBV20-1
j_gene: TRBJ1-2
d_gene: .
CDR3nt: TGCAGTGCTAGAGATCAGTTCCGTTTTTATGGCTACACCTTC
CDR3aa: CSARDQFRFYGYTF

abundance: many
len: 15
v_gene: TRBV7-2
j_gene: TRBJ2-5
d_gene: .
CDR3nt: TGTGCCAGCAGTCAAGGCGGTAGCGGTTCGGAGACCCAGTACTTC
CDR3aa: CASSQGGSGSETQYF

abundance: many
len: 15
v_gene: TRBV5-1
j_gene: TRBJ2-7
d_gene: .
CDR3nt: TGCGCCAGCAGCTTGGTGTCGGGGCCCGGCTACGAGCAGTACTTC
CDR3aa: CASSLVSGPGYEQYF

abundance: .
len: 14
v_gene: TRBV2
j_gene: TRBJ1-2
d_gene: .
CDR3nt: TGTGCCAGCAGTTCGTTCGATCAGGGAGGCGGCTACACCTTC
CDR3aa: CASSSFDQGGGYTF

abundance: .
len: 13
v_gene: TRBV11-2
j_gene: TRBJ2-5
d_gene: TRBD1
CDR3nt: TGTGCCAGCAGCATGGACAGGGAAGAGACCCAGTACTTC
CDR3aa: CASSMDREETQYF

abundance: few
len: 13
v_gene: TRBV9
j_gene: TRBJ1-2
d_gene: .
CDR3nt: TGTGCCAGCAGAAAGGACACCCGTCGGGGCTACACCTTC
CDR3aa: CASRKDTRRGYTF

abundance: many
len: 17
v_gene: TRBV28
j_gene: TRBJ2-3
d_gene: TRBD2
CDR3nt: TGTGCCAGCAGTCCACCCCGCGGACTAGCCCTCCGAGATACGCAGTATTTT
CDR3aa: CASSPPRGLALRDTQYF

abundance: few
len: 15
v_gene: TRBV5-5
j_gene: TRBJ2-7
d_gene: .
CDR3nt: TGTGCCAGCAGCTTCGTCGGAGAGGGGACCTACGAGCAGTACTTC
CDR3aa: CASSFVGEGTYEQYF

abundance: few
len: 15
v_gene: TRBV20-1
j_gene: TRBJ1-5
d_gene: TRBD1
CDR3nt: TGCAGTGCTAGAAACAGGGGGCTTGGCAATCAGCCCCAGCATTTT
CDR3aa: CSARNRGLGNQPQHF

abundance: .
len: 15
v_gene: TRBV6-2/TRBV6-3
j_gene: TRBJ2-5
d_gene: .
CDR3nt: TGTGCCAGCTACCAGCATTGGACGGGGCAAGAGACCCAGTACTTC
CDR3aa: CASYQHWTGQETQYF